Here is one T cell receptor beta chain with its context. What it binds is not known. Using RNA transcripts as the source, TCR beta CDR3 regions were amplified. During a first-round RT-PCR of the TCR CDR3, the HTBI primer set was used. From the multiplex PCR reads, TCRdb called clonotypes with MiXCR, one entry per CDR3 protein. The sample includes approximately 620,000 distinct CDR3 sequences, around 13% of them seen just once. Germline V lookup: CDR1 DFQATT, CDR2 SNEGSKA (reference sequence). V lost 4 bases to trimming and J lost 7 bases; unmatched junction nucleotides: 16. CDR3 length: 15 amino acids. This specimen belongs to a study of T cells in Graves' hyperthyroidism and ophthalmopathy. The study's findings and limits: Most expanded thyroid clonotypes above 0.001 recurred in blood. Onset of ophthalmopathy came a median approximately 6.9 months after the model predicted it.

Uncontrolled infection, other autoimmune disease, pregnancy or lactation led to exclusion. PBMCs were sourced from roughly 9.1 ml fresh peripheral blood. The receptor was isolated from a woman in her twenties or thirties with Graves' hyperthyroidism that later progressed to Graves' ophthalmopathy. The specimen sequenced was blood. V usage is TRBV20-1 and J usage is TRBJ2-7; 7 bases map to TRBD2. CDR3 amino acids: CSAMAPGGGGHEQYF. In DNA, the CDR3 is TGCAGTGCTATGGCTCCAGGTGGCGGGGGTCATGAGCAGTACTTC.